This is a list of T cell receptor beta chains from one sample in a study of cytomegalovirus exposure and HLA in healthy donors. The method was immunoSEQ multiplex PCR; TCRdb's version includes in-frame clones alone and lacks a portion of them. The sample contains 140,000 to 150,000 clones, about 95% of which appear only once. Sequencing was done on a sample of PBMCs. The receptor source for this set is a man in his late teens or twenties in good health and CMV-seropositive. The CDR3 runs from the conserved cysteine through the conserved F or W. D genes are given only for firm matches. Not all rows give a size; the values are once, few, many and, for expanded clones, a class.

J gene	V gene	D gene	clone size	CDR3 protein	CDR3 DNA
TRBJ2-7	TRBV19	TRBD1	NA	CASSRAGGPYEQYF	TGTGCCAGTAGTCGGGCAGGGGGCCCCTACGAGCAGTACTTC
TRBJ2-7	TRBV18	NA	NA	CASSPTDSYEQYF	TGTGCCAGCTCACCGACAGACTCCTACGAGCAGTACTTC
TRBJ2-3	TRBV11-1	NA	NA	CASSFRLPRGDTQYF	TGTGCCAGCAGCTTCAGACTACCTCGCGGGGATACGCAGTATTTT
TRBJ1-2	TRBV29-1	NA	NA	CSVHGNYGYTF	TGCAGCGTTCACGGGAACTATGGCTACACCTTC
TRBJ1-1	TRBV5-1	NA	NA	CASSITGPDTEAFF	TGCGCCAGCAGCATTACAGGGCCCGACACTGAAGCTTTCTTT
TRBJ2-5	TRBV9	NA	once	CASSVASRETQYF	TGTGCCAGCAGCGTAGCTAGTAGGGAGACCCAGTACTTC
TRBJ2-5	TRBV19	NA	once	CASNQGFGETQYF	TGTGCCAGTAACCAGGGGTTCGGGGAGACCCAGTACTTC
TRBJ2-1	TRBV4-1	TRBD2	NA	CASSQDMGGRGYNEQFF	TGCGCCAGCAGCCAAGATATGGGCGGGAGAGGTTACAATGAGCAGTTCTTC
TRBJ2-1	TRBV29-1	NA	NA	CSVEDPPLRGEQFF	TGCAGCGTTGAAGATCCACCGCTGAGGGGGGAGCAGTTCTTC
TRBJ2-3	TRBV5-1	NA	once	CASSLVTATDTQYF	TGCGCCAGCAGCTTGGTGACTGCCACAGATACGCAGTATTTT
TRBJ2-5	TRBV9	NA	NA	CASSPREQETQYF	TGTGCCAGCAGCCCCCGAGAGCAAGAGACCCAGTACTTC
TRBJ2-3	TRBV10-1	TRBD2	once	CARAGGVRTDTQYF	TGCGCCAGAGCGGGAGGGGTACGCACAGATACGCAGTATTTT
TRBJ2-3	TRBV28	TRBD2	NA	CASSLGTKMGTQYF	TGTGCCAGCAGTTTAGGGACTAAGATGGGTACGCAGTATTTT
TRBJ2-3	TRBV5-1	TRBD1	once	CASTWTGGDTQYF	TGCGCCAGCACATGGACAGGGGGAGATACGCAGTATTTT
TRBJ2-7	TRBV10-3	TRBD2	NA	CAISEVGLAGMPYEQYF	TGTGCCATCAGTGAGGTAGGACTAGCGGGAATGCCCTACGAGCAGTACTTC
TRBJ2-3	TRBV19	NA	NA	CASSISSRSTDTQYF	TGTGCCAGTAGTATATCGTCGCGGAGCACAGATACGCAGTATTTT
TRBJ1-1	TRBV6-1	NA	NA	CASSDAPNTEAFF	TGTGCCAGCAGTGACGCGCCGAACACTGAAGCTTTCTTT
TRBJ2-7	TRBV18	NA	NA	CASSPAAGYEQYF	TGTGCCAGCTCACCCGCCGCGGGATACGAGCAGTACTTC
TRBJ2-7	TRBV21-1	NA	NA	CASSSPSSSYEQYF	TGTGCCAGCAGCTCCCCTAGCAGCTCCTACGAGCAGTACTTC
TRBJ1-1	TRBV7-9	NA	NA	CASSLGNSDKKAFF	TGTGCCAGCAGCTTAGGGAATTCAGACAAAAAAGCTTTCTTT
TRBJ2-5	TRBV2	NA	NA	CASSVHETQYF	TGTGCCAGCAGTGTCCATGAGACCCAGTACTTC
TRBJ1-1	TRBV9	NA	NA	CASSEGGYGQLAFF	TGTGCCAGCAGCGAAGGGGGATACGGACAATTAGCTTTCTTT
TRBJ2-3	TRBV5-8	TRBD1	NA	CASIQTGGIDTQYF	TGTGCCAGCATCCAAACAGGGGGGATAGATACGCAGTATTTT
TRBJ2-7	TRBV28	NA	NA	CASSSRVSYEQYF	TGTGCCAGCAGTAGCAGGGTGTCCTACGAGCAGTACTTC
TRBJ1-1	TRBV28	NA	NA	CASSLAAGGPPHTEAFF	TGTGCCAGCAGTTTAGCGGCGGGGGGGCCCCCACACACTGAAGCTTTCTTT
TRBJ2-6	TRBV27	TRBD2	NA	CASSLAGGTSGANVLTF	TGTGCCAGCAGTTTAGCGGGAGGAACCTCTGGGGCCAACGTCCTGACTTTC
TRBJ2-2	TRBV21-1	NA	NA	CASSKVLAGGPTGELFF	TGTGCCAGCAGCAAAGTCCTAGCGGGAGGGCCCACCGGGGAGCTGTTTTTT
TRBJ1-2	TRBV5-8	NA	NA	CASSLRFGKTGANYGYTF	TGTGCCAGCAGCTTGAGGTTCGGAAAAACAGGCGCTAACTATGGCTACACCTTC
TRBJ2-7	TRBV5-1	TRBD1	once	CASSLEDRVSEQYF	TGCGCCAGCAGCTTAGAGGACAGGGTTAGCGAGCAGTACTTC
TRBJ1-1	TRBV18	TRBD1	NA	CASSPKGTVFMNTEAFF	TGTGCCAGCTCACCAAAAGGGACAGTATTCATGAACACTGAAGCTTTCTTT
TRBJ2-3	TRBV7-9	NA	NA	CASSSSESTDTQYF	TGTGCCAGCAGCTCCAGCGAGAGCACAGATACGCAGTATTTT
TRBJ2-5	TRBV28	TRBD2	NA	CASSLELAGETQYF	TGTGCCAGCAGTTTAGAACTAGCGGGAGAGACCCAGTACTTC
TRBJ1-1	TRBV30	TRBD1	NA	CAWRKTGSPEAFF	TGTGCCTGGAGAAAGACAGGGAGCCCTGAAGCTTTCTTT
TRBJ2-3	TRBV7-9	TRBD1	NA	CASSPHPGQGTDTQYF	TGTGCCAGCAGCCCGCATCCGGGACAGGGCACAGATACGCAGTATTTT
TRBJ2-7	TRBV7-9	TRBD1	NA	CASSSGQGLHYEQYF	TGTGCCAGCAGCTCCGGACAGGGGCTCCACTACGAGCAGTACTTC
TRBJ1-2	TRBV18	NA	NA	CASSVTGTQGSGYTF	TGTGCCAGCTCAGTAACCGGTACACAGGGTAGTGGCTACACCTTC
TRBJ1-2	TRBV6-6	NA	once	CASSGEGEHYGYTF	TGTGCCAGCAGTGGGGAGGGGGAGCACTATGGCTACACCTTC
TRBJ1-1	TRBV2	TRBD1	NA	CASSEAYRGTAEAFF	TGTGCCAGCAGTGAAGCCTACCGAGGGACAGCTGAAGCTTTCTTT
TRBJ2-3	TRBV11-3	NA	NA	CASSLGDIPDTDTQYF	TGTGCCAGCAGCTTAGGGGACATCCCCGACACAGATACGCAGTATTTT
TRBJ1-4	TRBV4-1	NA	NA	CASSQEFDSINEKLFF	TGCGCCAGCAGCCAAGAGTTCGACAGCATTAATGAAAAACTGTTTTTT
TRBJ1-5	TRBV7-8	NA	NA	CASSHSNQPQHF	TGTGCCAGCAGTCATAGCAATCAGCCCCAGCATTTT
TRBJ2-5	TRBV5-1	TRBD1	NA	CASSFAGTAGETQYF	TGCGCCAGCAGCTTTGCCGGGACAGCCGGGGAGACCCAGTACTTC
TRBJ2-1	TRBV5-1	NA	NA	CASSRGNTGNEQFF	TGCGCCAGCAGCAGAGGAAATACGGGCAATGAGCAGTTCTTC
TRBJ1-1	TRBV29-1	NA	NA	CSVGNRNTEAFF	TGCAGCGTTGGGAACAGGAACACTGAAGCTTTCTTT
TRBJ2-3	TRBV5-1	NA	NA	CASSLDNFRTGEDPDTQYF	TGCGCCAGCAGCTTGGACAATTTTCGAACAGGGGAGGACCCAGATACGCAGTATTTT
TRBJ2-1	TRBV7-8	NA	once	CASSQPGTPSSYNEQFF	TGTGCCAGCAGCCAGCCCGGGACTCCTAGCTCCTACAATGAGCAGTTCTTC
TRBJ2-7	TRBV4-2	TRBD1	NA	CASSQDRAGQGALTSKAYEQYF	TGTGCCAGCAGCCAAGATCGGGCCGGACAGGGGGCGTTAACCAGCAAAGCCTACGAGCAGTACTTC
TRBJ1-4	TRBV2	NA	NA	CASGRQTRGEKLFF	TGTGCCAGCGGGCGGCAGACTCGGGGGGAAAAACTGTTTTTT
TRBJ1-5	TRBV6-1	NA	NA	CATSTAGAGNQPQHF	TGTGCCACCTCGACTGCGGGGGCGGGCAATCAGCCCCAGCATTTT
TRBJ2-2	TRBV4-1	TRBD2	NA	CASSQVGLAGRLDTGELFF	TGCGCCAGCAGCCAAGTGGGACTAGCGGGAAGGTTGGACACCGGGGAGCTGTTTTTT
TRBJ1-1	TRBV5-1	NA	few	CASSPWSPRENTEAFF	TGCGCCAGCAGCCCCTGGAGTCCCAGGGAGAACACTGAAGCTTTCTTT
TRBJ1-5	TRBV28	TRBD1	NA	CASSLLRWRTGVYQPQHF	TGTGCCAGCAGTTTGTTAAGGTGGCGTACAGGGGTATATCAGCCCCAGCATTTT